This TCR beta chain was captured by sequencing in a study of response to subunit inactivated influenza vaccine. V dropped 7 bases and J dropped 1 base, with 16 bases sitting between them. Germline CDR1 is DFQATT and CDR2 is SNEGSKA (reference sequence). The CDR3 extends over 14 amino acids. From the RT-PCR reads, TCRdb called clonotypes with MiXCR, one entry per CDR3 protein. The table lists some 500,000 distinct CDR3 sequences, more than 15% of them singletons. This clonotype came up once. The chain has TRBV20-1 and TRBJ1-2, with a tentative D call TRBD1 (6 bases). Sequencing was performed on CD4+ T cells sorted from PBMCs, taken about 23 months after vaccination. The receptor comes from a man between 50 and 75 years old who received an inactivated influenza vaccine. The CDR3 DNA reads as TGCAGTGGGACGTACGGACAGAATAACTATGGCTACACCTTC. It translates to CSGTYGQNNYGYTF.